These 8 T cell receptor beta chains came from one sample sequenced in a study of blood T cells in healthy people across ages. Then a second PCR, running roughly 7 to 11 cycles, was carried out with a sample-barcoded 5' primer and a J-beta primer mix. TCRdb itself ran the 5' RACE reads through MiXCR, one entry per CDR3 protein. The table shows about 2 million distinct CDR3 sequences, with approximately 50% occurring only once. What was sequenced was blood. The receptors derive from a woman aged 40-49 years in good health.

The V gene is TRBV4-3, the J gene TRBJ2-6; 8 nucleotides match TRBD2. Germline V lookup: CDR1 LGHNA, CDR2 YSLEER. V was clipped by 4 bases and J by 2 bases; unmatched bases: 10. This CDR3 is 18 amino acids long. CDR3 nucleotide sequence: TGCGCCAGCAGCCTAAGCATGCGGGGGGCAGCTGGGGCCAACGTCCTGACTTTC. It specifies CASSLSMRGAAGANVLTF.

This clonotype is a singleton in its sample. The chain links TRBV6-6 to TRBJ2-7; D call uncertain. Trimming removed 9 bases from V and 0 bases from J, with 12 bases in between. The CDR3 has 13 amino acids. Per the germline V gene, CDR1 is MNHNY and CDR2 is SVGAGI (reference sequence). The CDR3 loop reads CASKRRSSYEQYF. The CDR3 DNA sequence: TGTGCCAGTAAACGACGGAGCTCCTACGAGCAGTACTTC.

This clonotype was seen a few times. The rearrangement joins TRBV11-1 to TRBJ1-2, with 8 bases lining up with TRBD1. The CDR3 loop spans 14 amino acids. Germline values: CDR1 SGHAT, CDR2 FQDESV (reference sequence). Trimming cost V 4 bases and J 4 bases; bases outside gene matches: 5. CDR3 amino acids: CASSSRDRIYGYTF. CDR3 nucleotide sequence: TGTGCCAGCAGCTCCAGGGACAGGATCTATGGCTACACCTTC.

In DNA form, the CDR3 reads TGCGCCAGCAGCTTGTCCCGTACGTTTGGGGCCAACGTCCTGACTTTC. Protein sequence: CASSLSRTFGANVLTF. The rearrangement uses TRBV5-1 and TRBJ2-6, with D unresolved. Per germline, CDR1 SGHRS and CDR2 YFSETQ. Trimming pared 1 base from V and 3 bases from J, leaving 11 bases between. This CDR3 has 16 amino acids. The full variable domain, its missing parts supplied by reference TRBV5-1 and TRBJ2-6, is KAGVTQTPRYLIKTRGQQVTLSCSPISGHRSVSWYQQTPGQGLQFLFEYFSETQRNKGNFPGRFSGRQFSNSRSEMNVSTLELGDSALYLCASSLSRTFGANVLTFGAGSRLTVL.

The chain carries TRBV9 and TRBJ2-1, with D tentatively TRBD2 (7 bases). Between the trimmed V and J ends, which lost 0 bases and 5 bases, there was a span of 18 bases. This CDR3 contains 17 residues. Germline-derived CDR1 and CDR2 are SGDLS and YYNGEE. CDR3 DNA sequence: TGTGCCAGCAGCGTAGCTACAGGGACTAAATTTGACAATGAGCAGTTCTTC. It yields the protein CASSVATGTKFDNEQFF. Supplemented by reference TRBV9 and TRBJ2-1, the full variable domain reads DSGVTQTPKHLITATGQRVTLRCSPRSGDLSVYWYQQSLDQGLQFLIQYYNGEERAKGNILERFSAQQFPDLHSELNLSSLELGDSALYFCASSVATGTKFDNEQFFGPGTRLTVL.

The chain carries TRBV7-3 and TRBJ2-5; D is possibly TRBD1 or TRBD2 (5 bases each). Trimming removed 4 bases at V and 3 bases at J, with 15 bases between. Germline-derived CDR1 and CDR2 are SGHTA and FQGTGA. The CDR3 has 15 amino acids. The CDR3 region is CASSSKGVGEETQYF. The CDR3 nucleotides are TGTGCCAGCAGCTCCAAAGGGGTCGGGGAAGAGACCCAGTACTTC.

This clonotype showed up just a few times. CDR3: CSATTGAGNEQFF. CDR3 sequence (DNA): TGCAGTGCTACGACCGGAGCGGGCAATGAGCAGTTCTTC. The V gene is TRBV20-1, the J gene TRBJ2-1, with D maybe TRBD2 (6 bases). This CDR3 has 13 amino acids. The germline V gene has CDR1 DFQATT and CDR2 SNEGSKA (reference sequence). The ends were cut back, 4 bases at V and 6 bases at J, with 13 bases in the middle.

V and J are TRBV6-2 or TRBV6-3 and TRBJ2-1; 7 bases agree with TRBD2. Germline loops: CDR1 MNHEY, CDR2 SVGEGT. CDR3 length equals 14 residues. The trim removed 6 bases at V and 8 bases at J, leaving 10 bases unmatched. The CDR3 coding sequence is TGTGCCAGCAGGGATCAGAGACTAGCTGATGAGCAGTTCTTC. Translating it yields CASRDQRLADEQFF.